The TCR beta chain described here comes from a study of T cell responses to AZD1222 COVID-19 vaccine. Study-level points and caveats: Spike-specific TCR breadth and depth went up after people got two AZD1222 doses. At study baseline, merely roughly 6 AZD1222 recipients were seropositive.

Clones were sequenced by immunoSEQ multiplex PCR, and TCRdb holds only the in-frame ones, with some missing. The sample shows tens of thousands of clones, over 80% of them seen only once. In its sample, this clone was seen a few times. The antigen is unknown. The V and J ends lost 1 base and 7 bases, in that order; junction bases with no gene match: 9. The germline CDR1 and CDR2 sequences are SGHVS and FNYEAQ. CDR3 length: 15 residues. Material: peripheral blood, obtained on day 0 of AZD1222 vaccination. The chain couples TRBV7-6 to TRBJ2-7, with 8 bases aligning to TRBD2. The source of this sequence is an adult in good health. The CDR3 spells CASSLGIAGPTEQYF. The CDR3 bases are TGTGCCAGCAGCTTAGGGATAGCGGGACCTACGGAGCAGTACTTC. The full variable domain, completed using reference TRBV7-6 and TRBJ2-7, is GAGVSQSPRYKVTKRGQDVALRCDPISGHVSLYWYRQALGQGPEFLTYFNYEAQQDKSGLPNDRFSAERPEGSISTLTIQRTEQRDSAMYRCASSLGIAGPTEQYFGPGTRLTVT.